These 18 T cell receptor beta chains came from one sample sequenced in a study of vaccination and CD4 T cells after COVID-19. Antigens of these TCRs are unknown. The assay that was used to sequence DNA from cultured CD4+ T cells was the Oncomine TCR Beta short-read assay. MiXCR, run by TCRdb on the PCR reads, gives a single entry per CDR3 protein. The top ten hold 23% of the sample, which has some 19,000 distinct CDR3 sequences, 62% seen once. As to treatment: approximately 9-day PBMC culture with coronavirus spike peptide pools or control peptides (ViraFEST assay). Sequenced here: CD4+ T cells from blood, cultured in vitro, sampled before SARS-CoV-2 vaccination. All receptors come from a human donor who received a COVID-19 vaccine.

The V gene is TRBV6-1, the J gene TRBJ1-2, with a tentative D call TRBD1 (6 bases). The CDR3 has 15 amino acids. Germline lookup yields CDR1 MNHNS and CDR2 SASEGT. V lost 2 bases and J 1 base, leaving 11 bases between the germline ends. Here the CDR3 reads CASSETRTVNYGYTF. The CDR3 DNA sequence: TGTGCCAGCAGTGAAACCAGGACAGTTAACTATGGCTACACCTTC.

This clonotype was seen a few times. As DNA, the CDR3 is TGTGCCACCAGCAGAGCAGGGAACACCGGGGAGCTGTTTTTT. Translating it yields CATSRAGNTGELFF. The V call is TRBV15, the J call TRBJ2-2, with D unclear. The CDR3 is 14 amino acids. V was trimmed by 1 base and J by 1 base, leaving 4 bases between them. CDR1 and CDR2 from the germline V gene are LNHNV and YYDKDF (reference sequence). Together with reference TRBV15 and TRBJ2-2, the CDR3 gives the full variable domain: DAMVIQNPRYQVTQFGKPVTLSCSQTLNHNVMYWYQQKSSQAPKLLFHYYDKDFNNEADTPDNFQSRRPNTSFCFLDIRSPGLGDTAMYLCATSRAGNTGELFFGEGSRLTVL.

The CDR3 here is CASSHRGGTEAFF. The DNA of the CDR3 is TGTGCCAGCAGTCACCGGGGGGGCACTGAAGCTTTCTTT. J is TRBJ1-1 and V is TRBV6-1; weak D call: TRBD1 (5 bases). V lost 5 bases and J 4 bases, leaving 11 bases between the germline ends. CDR1 is MNHNS, CDR2 SASEGT, per germline. The CDR3 is 13 residues long.

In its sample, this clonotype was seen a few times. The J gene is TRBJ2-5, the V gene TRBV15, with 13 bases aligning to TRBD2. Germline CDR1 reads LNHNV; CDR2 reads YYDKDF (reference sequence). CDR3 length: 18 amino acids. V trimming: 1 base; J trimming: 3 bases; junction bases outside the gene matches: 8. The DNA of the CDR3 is TGTGCCACCAGCAGAGGGACTAGCGGGGGAGGTTGGAAAGAGACCCAGTACTTC. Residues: CATSRGTSGGGWKETQYF.

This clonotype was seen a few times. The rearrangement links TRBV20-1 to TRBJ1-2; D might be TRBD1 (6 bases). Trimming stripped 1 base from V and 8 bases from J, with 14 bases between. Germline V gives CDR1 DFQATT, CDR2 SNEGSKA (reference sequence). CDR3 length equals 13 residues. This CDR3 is CSARVLGAWGYTF. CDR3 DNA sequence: TGCAGTGCTAGAGTGTTGGGGGCCTGGGGCTACACCTTC.

CDR3 protein: CASSVGTNYGYTF. The CDR3 DNA reads as TGTGCCAGCAGCGTAGGGACCAACTATGGCTACACCTTC. The chain uses TRBV9 and TRBJ1-2; D is uncertain. Deletions cut 0 bases from V and 2 bases from J, with 5 bases between. Germline assignment: CDR1 SGDLS and CDR2 YYNGEE. CDR3 length equals 13 residues.

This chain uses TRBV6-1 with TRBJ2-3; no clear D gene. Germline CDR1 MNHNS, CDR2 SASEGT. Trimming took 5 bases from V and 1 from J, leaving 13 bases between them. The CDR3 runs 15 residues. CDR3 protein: CASSPRACCTDTQYF. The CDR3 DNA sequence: TGTGCCAGCAGTCCTCGGGCCTGCTGCACAGATACGCAGTATTTT.

In nucleotides, the CDR3 is TGTGCCATCAGTGAGTCGGGTACCTCTGGAAACACCATATATTTT. This sequence encodes CAISESGTSGNTIYF. The rearrangement links TRBV10-3 to TRBJ1-3; D remains ambiguous. The germline gives CDR1 ENHRY, CDR2 SYGVKD. CDR3 size: 15 residues. Trimming left V 0 bases short and J 0 bases short, with 6 bases between.

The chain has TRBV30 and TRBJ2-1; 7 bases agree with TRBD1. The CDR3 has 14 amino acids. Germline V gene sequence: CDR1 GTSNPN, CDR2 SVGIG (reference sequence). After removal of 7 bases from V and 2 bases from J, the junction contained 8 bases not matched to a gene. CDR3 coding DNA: TGTGCCTTTAAGGGGGCCATAACCTACAATGAGCAGTTCTTC. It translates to CAFKGAITYNEQFF.

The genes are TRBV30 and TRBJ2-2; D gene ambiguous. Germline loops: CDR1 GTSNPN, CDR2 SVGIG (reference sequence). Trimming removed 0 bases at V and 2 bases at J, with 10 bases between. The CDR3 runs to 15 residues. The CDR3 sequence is CAWSVRRTNTGELFF. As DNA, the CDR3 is TGTGCCTGGAGTGTACGCAGGACCAACACCGGGGAGCTGTTTTTT.

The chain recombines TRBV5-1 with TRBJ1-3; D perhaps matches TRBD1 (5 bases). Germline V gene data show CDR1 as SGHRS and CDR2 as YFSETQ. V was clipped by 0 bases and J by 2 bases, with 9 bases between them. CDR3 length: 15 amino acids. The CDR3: CASSLGLGAGNTIYF. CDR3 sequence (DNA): TGCGCCAGCAGCTTGGGTTTGGGGGCTGGAAACACCATATATTTT.

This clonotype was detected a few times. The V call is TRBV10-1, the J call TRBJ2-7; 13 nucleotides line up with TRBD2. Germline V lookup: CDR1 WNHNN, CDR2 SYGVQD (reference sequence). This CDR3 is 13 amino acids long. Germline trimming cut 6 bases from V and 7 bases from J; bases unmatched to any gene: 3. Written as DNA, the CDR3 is TGCGCCAGCAGGCCGGGACTAGCGGGGGAGCAGTACTTC. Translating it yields CASRPGLAGEQYF.

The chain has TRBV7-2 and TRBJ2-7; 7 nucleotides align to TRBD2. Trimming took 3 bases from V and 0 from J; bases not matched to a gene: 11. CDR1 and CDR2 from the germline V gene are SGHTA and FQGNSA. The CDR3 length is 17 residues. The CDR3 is CASSLNGGVYSSYEQYF. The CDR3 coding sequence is TGTGCCAGCAGCTTGAATGGGGGGGTTTATAGCTCCTACGAGCAGTACTTC.

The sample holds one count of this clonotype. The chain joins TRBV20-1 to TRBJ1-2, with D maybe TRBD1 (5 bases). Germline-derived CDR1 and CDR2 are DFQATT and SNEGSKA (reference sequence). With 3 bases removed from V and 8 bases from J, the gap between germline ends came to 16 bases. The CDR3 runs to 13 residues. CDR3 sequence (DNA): TGCAGTGCTAGCGGGGGGAGAGGACGAGGCTACACCTTC. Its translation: CSASGGRGRGYTF.

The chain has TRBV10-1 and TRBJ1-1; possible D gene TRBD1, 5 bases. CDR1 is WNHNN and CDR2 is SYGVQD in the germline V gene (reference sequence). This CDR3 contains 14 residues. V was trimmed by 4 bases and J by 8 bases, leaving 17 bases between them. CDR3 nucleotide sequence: TGCGCCAGCAGTGCAAACCGGGACGCAAGGGAAGCTTTCTTT. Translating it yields CASSANRDAREAFF.

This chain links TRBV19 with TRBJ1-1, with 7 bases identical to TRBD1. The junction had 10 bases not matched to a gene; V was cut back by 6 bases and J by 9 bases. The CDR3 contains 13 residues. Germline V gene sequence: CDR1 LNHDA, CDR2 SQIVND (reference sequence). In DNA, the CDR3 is TGTGCCAGTAGCCGACAGGGCGGGGTTCAAGCTTTCTTT. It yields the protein CASSRQGGVQAFF.

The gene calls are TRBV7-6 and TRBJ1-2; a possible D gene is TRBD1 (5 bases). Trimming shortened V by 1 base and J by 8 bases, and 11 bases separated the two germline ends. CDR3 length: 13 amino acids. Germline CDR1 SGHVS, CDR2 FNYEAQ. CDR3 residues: CASSLVRGEGYTF. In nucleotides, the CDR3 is TGTGCCAGCAGCTTAGTCAGAGGGGAGGGCTACACCTTC.

Written as DNA, the CDR3 is TGCAGTGCTAGAGATGTGACAGGGGAAAGCGGCACTGAAGCTTTCTTT. Encoded protein: CSARDVTGESGTEAFF. The chain joins TRBV20-1 to TRBJ1-1; 8 bases are a match to TRBD1. CDR3 length: 16 residues. Trimming took 0 bases from V and 4 from J; bases not matched to a gene: 10. Germline CDR1 is DFQATT and CDR2 is SNEGSKA (reference sequence).